This is a list of T cell receptor beta chains from one sample in a study of blood T cell repertoires in COVID-19. Measured with immunoSEQ multiplex PCR; TCRdb has only the in-frame clones, and not every one. The sample contains more than 95,000 clones, roughly four fifths of which appear only once. The source material was peripheral blood. All receptors derive from a man aged 65 to 79 with active or convalescent COVID-19. CDR3s include the opening cysteine and the closing phenylalanine or tryptophan. A D gene is named only where the DNA matches it firmly.

D gene,J gene,CDR3 length,V gene,CDR3 protein,CDR3 DNA
TRBD2,TRBJ2-3,15,TRBV5-1,CASSRGGTSTDTQYF,TGCGCCAGCAGCCGCGGGGGGACTAGCACAGATACGCAGTATTTT
TRBD1,TRBJ2-1,16,TRBV4-2,CASSQEGQSSYNEQFF,TGTGCCAGCAGCCAAGAGGGACAGTCCTCCTACAATGAGCAGTTCTTC
NA,TRBJ2-2,14,TRBV4-3,CASSPGTGSGELFF,TGCGCCAGCAGCCCGGGAACAGGGTCAGGGGAGCTGTTTTTT
NA,TRBJ2-1,13,TRBV6-1,CASSERERNEQFF,TGTGCCAGCAGTGAACGGGAGCGGAATGAGCAGTTCTTC
TRBD2,TRBJ2-3,16,TRBV7-3,CASSQTSGGVHETQYF,TGTGCCAGCAGCCAGACTAGCGGGGGGGTGCATGAGACGCAGTATTTT
TRBD1,TRBJ1-4,14,TRBV18,CASSDRAGGEKLFF,TGTGCCAGCTCAGACAGGGCCGGTGGTGAAAAACTGTTTTTT
TRBD1,TRBJ1-2,14,TRBV7-2,CASRQGAKKDGYTF,TGTGCCAGCAGACAGGGGGCAAAGAAAGATGGCTACACCTTC
TRBD2,TRBJ2-7,16,TRBV30,CAWSALRGGNPYEQYF,TGTGCCTGGAGTGCCCTCCGGGGGGGAAACCCCTACGAGCAGTACTTC
TRBD2,TRBJ2-5,17,TRBV5-5,CASSLGRLAGDRETQYF,TGTGCCAGCAGCTTGGGACGACTAGCGGGAGATCGGGAGACCCAGTACTTC
NA,TRBJ2-1,11,TRBV11-3,CASSSGDEQFF,TGTGCCAGCAGCTCCGGGGATGAGCAGTTCTTC
NA,TRBJ1-1,14,TRBV6-2/TRBV6-3,CASSYGGVNTEAFF,TGTGCCAGCAGTTATGGAGGCGTGAACACTGAAGCTTTCTTT
NA,TRBJ1-2,11,TRBV18,CASSNRMGYTF,TGTGCCAGCTCAAACAGGATGGGCTACACCTTC